The sequence of this T cell receptor beta chain was determined in a study of blood T cell repertoires in COVID-19. Study information: From the United States, Italy and Spain came samples of acute and convalescent COVID-19. T cells, B-cell-depleted T cells, or PBMCs supplied cDNA or gDNA.

V lost 1 base and J 6 bases, leaving 6 bases between the germline ends. Germline CDR1 is SGHNT and CDR2 is YENEEA. The CDR3 sequence is 13 residues long. Per the original data handling: Amplified reference gene primers provided the basis for estimating nucleated cell counts. Clones were sequenced by immunoSEQ multiplex PCR, and TCRdb holds only the in-frame ones, with some missing. D and trimming come from the DNA, and the V and J calls and clone size come from that table. The table records 160,000 or so clones, 75% to 85% of them present only once. Material: peripheral blood. The gene calls are TRBV11-3 and TRBJ2-2, with D possibly TRBD2 on 5 matching bases. This sequence originates from a woman in her forties or fifties with acute or convalescent COVID-19. The CDR3 reads CASSLVGAGELFF. CDR3 DNA: TGTGCCAGCAGCTTAGTCGGGGCCGGGGAGCTGTTTTTT.